Presented here are 15 T cell receptor beta chains from one specimen sequenced in a study of T-cell memory formation after mild COVID-19. TCRdb analysed the 5' RACE reads with MiXCR anew, one entry per CDR3 protein. The sample holds under 350,000 distinct CDR3 sequences; roughly 15% are singletons and the top ten take roughly 22%. Sequenced material: PBMCs or a T cell subset sorted from them (not recorded which). Every receptor here comes from a man between 18 and 29 years old who had mild COVID-19 (a few samples of this study predate the infection). Cell type and time point are not known.

V usage is TRBV3-1 and J usage is TRBJ2-2, with D perhaps TRBD1 (5 bases). CDR3 length equals 15 residues. Germline loops: CDR1 LGHDT, CDR2 YNNKEL (reference sequence). V was cut by 1 base and J by 7 bases, with 13 bases left in between. The CDR3 loop reads CASSQGVRADGELFF. CDR3 sequence (DNA): TGTGCCAGCAGCCAAGGGGTCAGGGCAGACGGGGAGCTGTTTTTT.

This chain uses TRBV28 with TRBJ1-1; D perhaps matches TRBD1 (6 bases). Per the germline V gene, CDR1 is MDHEN and CDR2 is SYDVKM. This CDR3 spans 14 amino acids. V was clipped by 3 bases and J by 6 bases, with 14 bases between them. The CDR3, as DNA: TGTGCCAGCAGTTTCGGGCAGGGGAGGTCTGAAGCTTTCTTT. Its translation: CASSFGQGRSEAFF.

This clonotype was counted only a few times. The rearrangement joins TRBV12-3 or TRBV12-4 to TRBJ2-3, with 10 bases matching TRBD2. The CDR3 contains 17 residues. The ends lost 6 bases at V and 8 bases at J; junction bases unmatched: 17. This chain's CDR3 is CASSQGTLGLAAGTQYF. Written as DNA, the CDR3 is TGTGCCAGCAGCCAAGGAACACTAGGACTAGCGGCCGGTACGCAGTATTTT.

At least ten counts were recorded for this clonotype. The chain joins TRBV27 to TRBJ1-1; D might be TRBD1 (6 bases). V was cut by 4 bases and J by 5 bases, with 20 bases left in between. The CDR3 loop spans 16 amino acids. Germline V gene sequence: CDR1 MNHEY, CDR2 SMNVEV (reference sequence). The CDR3 region has the DNA TGTGCCAGCAGTTCCTCACCCGACGTAGGGGGGACTGAAGCTTTCTTT. This encodes CASSSSPDVGGTEAFF.

This chain links TRBV5-1 with TRBJ2-1, with D possibly being TRBD2 (5 bases). Germline CDR1 reads SGHRS; CDR2 reads YFSETQ. The CDR3 spans 13 residues. V was cut by 4 bases and J by 8 bases, with 13 bases left in between. The CDR3, as DNA: TGCGCCAGCAGCCGATACGGGGTGGATGAGCAGTTCTTC. Translated: CASSRYGVDEQFF.

The V call is TRBV10-3, the J call TRBJ2-1; 10 bases line up with TRBD1. The CDR3 is 15 amino acids. V lost 7 bases to trimming and J lost 8 bases; unmatched junction nucleotides: 11. Germline assignment: CDR1 ENHRY and CDR2 SYGVKD. CDR3 protein: CAIMPGTGVGYEQFF. As DNA, the CDR3 is TGTGCCATCATGCCCGGGACAGGGGTTGGTTATGAGCAGTTCTTC.

V is TRBV20-1 and J is TRBJ2-5; 9 nucleotides align to TRBD2. The germline gives CDR1 DFQATT, CDR2 SNEGSKA (reference sequence). CDR3 length equals 15 residues. V dropped 2 bases and J dropped 5; count of bases not matched to a gene: 9. As DNA, the CDR3 is TGCAGTGCTAGACCCCAAGCGGGGGGCACGGAGACCCAGTACTTC. Protein: CSARPQAGGTETQYF.

In its sample, this clonotype was seen a few times. The chain carries TRBV12-3 or TRBV12-4 and TRBJ2-1, with 8 bases aligning to TRBD2. This CDR3 contains 15 residues. With V trimmed by 3 bases and J by 2 bases, 3 bases remained unmatched. CDR3 coding DNA: TGTGCCAGCAGTTTGGTAGCGGGGACCTACAATGAGCAGTTCTTC. Amino acid sequence: CASSLVAGTYNEQFF.

This rearrangement joins TRBV3-1 to TRBJ1-1, with TRBD1 matching 12 bases. Trimming took 5 bases from V and 4 from J; bases not matched to a gene: 5. From germline, CDR1 is LGHDT and CDR2 YNNKEL (reference sequence). This CDR3 contains 15 residues. The DNA for the CDR3 is TGTGCCAGCAGCTACCGGGACAGGGGGCCCACTGAAGCTTTCTTT. Its protein product is CASSYRDRGPTEAFF.

The J gene is TRBJ2-1, the V gene TRBV7-3; 9 nucleotides align to TRBD2. After removal of 4 bases from V and 1 base from J, the junction contained 5 bases not matched to a gene. The germline CDR1 and CDR2 sequences are SGHTA and FQGTGA. The CDR3 runs 16 residues. The DNA of the CDR3 is TGTGCCAGCAGCTCGACTAGCGGATCATCCTACAATGAGCAGTTCTTC. This encodes CASSSTSGSSYNEQFF.

The chain combines TRBV3-2 with TRBJ2-7; TRBD1, the table's D call, was not compared with the DNA. TRBV3-2 is assigned pseudogene status. The CDR3 is 13 residues long. CDR3 bases: TGTGCCAGCAGCCAAGTGGGCAGGGGAGAGCAGTACGTC. Protein product: CASSQVGRGEQYV.

The chain is built from TRBV4-2 and TRBJ2-1; TRBD2 aligns across 11 bases. After removal of 3 bases from V and 6 bases from J, the junction contained 4 bases not matched to a gene. This CDR3 is built from 15 residues. Germline V lookup: CDR1 LGHNA, CDR2 YNFKEQ. This CDR3 is CASSQAGLAGNEQFF. CDR3 coding DNA: TGTGCCAGCAGCCAGGCAGGACTAGCGGGCAATGAGCAGTTCTTC.

The chain joins TRBV6-5 to TRBJ2-3; 8 bases are a match to TRBD2. J was trimmed by 2 bases and V by 2 bases; bases with no gene match: 9. Germline V lookup: CDR1 MNHEY, CDR2 SVGAGI. CDR3 length: 17 residues. CDR3 protein: CASSYDGGGRPTDTQYF. As DNA, the CDR3 is TGTGCCAGCAGTTACGATGGCGGGGGGCGCCCCACAGATACGCAGTATTTT.

The genes are TRBV5-1 and TRBJ2-7, with 7 bases fitting TRBD1. The CDR3 sequence is 14 residues long. CDR1 is SGHRS, CDR2 YFSETQ, per germline. After removal of 4 bases from V and 0 bases from J, the junction contained 4 bases not matched to a gene. The chain's CDR3 is CASSQTGSSYEQYF. CDR3 in DNA: TGCGCCAGCAGCCAGACAGGGAGCTCCTACGAGCAGTACTTC.

This clonotype was found a few times. V gene TRBV3-1 combines with J gene TRBJ2-7; TRBD1 agrees at 10 bases. V was pared by 4 bases and J by 5 bases, with 8 bases of the junction left unmatched. CDR1 and CDR2 from the germline V gene are LGHDT and YNNKEL (reference sequence). The CDR3 extends over 15 amino acids. The CDR3 sequence: CASSLTGTGDHEQYF. As DNA, the CDR3 is TGTGCCAGCAGCCTCACCGGGACAGGGGATCACGAGCAGTACTTC.